These 4 T cell receptor beta chains share one sample of origin, sequenced in a study of PD-1 blockade in classical Hodgkin lymphoma. Time point: newly diagnosed, previously untreated cHL patient sample. Magnetic negative selection served to purify CD4+ T cells out of PBMCs that had been thawed. Profiling relied on immunoSEQ multiplex PCR, and the TCRdb table lists in-frame clones only, not all of them. There are about 30,000 clones in the sample; roughly nine tenths occur only once, and about 1.2% lies in the top ten. Sequenced: CD4+ T cells from blood. These receptors were taken from a human donor with classical Hodgkin lymphoma.

J is TRBJ2-4 and V is TRBV29-1, with 10 positions matching TRBD1. The CDR3 loop spans 12 amino acids. In germline, CDR1 is SQVTM, CDR2 ANQGSEA. V trimming: 5 bases; J trimming: 10 bases; junction bases outside the gene matches: 5. DNA of the CDR3: TGCAGCGTTCTAGGGACAGGGGTAATTCAGTACTTC. Translating it yields CSVLGTGVIQYF.

This chain links TRBV5-4 with TRBJ1-2; no clear D gene. Germline V CDR1 and CDR2: SGHNT, YYREEE (reference sequence). With 4 bases removed from V and 3 bases from J, the gap between germline ends came to 13 bases. The CDR3 has 14 residues. The CDR3 is CASSPARLHYGYTF. Written as DNA, the CDR3 is TGTGCCAGCAGCCCCGCCAGGCTGCACTATGGCTACACCTTC. Full variable domain (rest looked up from reference TRBV5-4 and TRBJ1-2): ETGVTQSPTHLIKTRGQQVTLRCSSQSGHNTVSWYQQALGQGPQFIFQYYREEENGRGNFPPRFSGLQFPNYSSELNVNALELDDSALYLCASSPARLHYGYTFGSGTRLTVV.

V gene TRBV6-5 combines with J gene TRBJ2-1, with D possibly matching TRBD2 (7 bases). Trimming took 1 base from V and 3 from J, leaving 10 bases between them. Germline lookup yields CDR1 MNHEY and CDR2 SVGAGI. The CDR3 covers 15 residues. The CDR3 nucleotides are TGTGCCAGCAGTTACTACAGGGAGGGCTACAATGAGCAGTTCTTC. Residues: CASSYYREGYNEQFF.

This clone showed up just once. The chain carries TRBV5-4 and TRBJ2-7, with D tentatively TRBD2 (6 bases). This CDR3 contains 13 residues. V was pared by 3 bases and J by 5 bases, with 12 bases between. Per germline, CDR1 SGHNT and CDR2 YYREEE (reference sequence). This chain's CDR3 is CASSSQGGDEQYF. The CDR3 DNA is TGTGCCAGCAGCTCCCAGGGAGGCGACGAGCAGTACTTC.